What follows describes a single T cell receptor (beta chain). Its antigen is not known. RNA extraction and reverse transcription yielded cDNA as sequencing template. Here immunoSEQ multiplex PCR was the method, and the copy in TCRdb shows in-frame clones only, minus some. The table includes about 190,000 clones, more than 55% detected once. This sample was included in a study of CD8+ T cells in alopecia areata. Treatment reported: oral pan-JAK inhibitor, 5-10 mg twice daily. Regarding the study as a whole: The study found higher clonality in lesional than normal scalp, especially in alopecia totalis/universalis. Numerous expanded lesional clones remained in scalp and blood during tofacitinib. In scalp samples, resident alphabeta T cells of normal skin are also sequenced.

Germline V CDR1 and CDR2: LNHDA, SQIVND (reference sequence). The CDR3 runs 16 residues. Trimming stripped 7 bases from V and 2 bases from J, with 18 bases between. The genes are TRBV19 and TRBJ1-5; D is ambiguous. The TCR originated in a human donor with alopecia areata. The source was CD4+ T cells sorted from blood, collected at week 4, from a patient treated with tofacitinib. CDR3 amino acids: CASTVVTGRGNQPQHF. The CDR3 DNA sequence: TGTGCCAGTACTGTCGTAACGGGGAGAGGCAATCAGCCCCAGCATTTT.